This is a list of T cell receptor beta chains from one sample in a study of shared clonotypes between healthy human individuals. Assay used: immunoSEQ multiplex PCR; TCRdb lists only in-frame clones, some missing. The sample lists approximately 340,000 clones, around 72% occurring once. Material: memory CD4+ T cells sorted from blood. These receptors all stem from a young man in good health. Both conserved end residues are part of each CDR3.

14	TRBV7-9	TRBJ1-3	CASSLATSGNTIYF
16	TRBV27	TRBJ2-7	CASRRWAGSSSYEQYF
15	TRBV5-1	TRBJ2-1	CASSLGGLAGNEQFF
14	TRBV6-1	TRBJ2-7	CASSPGIIEYEQYF
15	TRBV27	TRBJ2-1	CASSHQQGPYNEQFF
14	TRBV30	TRBJ2-7	CAWRSASRSYEQYF
17	TRBV4-1	TRBJ2-1	CASSQDRGGASYNEQFF
18	TRBV7-8	TRBJ2-3	CASSLVGTGGTRTDTQYF
14	TRBV7-3	TRBJ1-1	CASSLTGGDTEAFF
10	TRBV20-1	TRBJ2-5	CSAKEETQYF
14	TRBV6-1	TRBJ2-7	CASSAGLLSYEQYF
12	TRBV2	TRBJ2-7	CASRADSYEQYF
15	TRBV28	TRBJ1-4	CASSFRLATNEKLFF
15	TRBV5-1	TRBJ2-2	CASSQNMGDTGELFF
15	TRBV5-1	TRBJ1-4	CASSPWTGGNEKLFF
13	TRBV2	TRBJ1-2	CASSGQRVYGYTF
13	TRBV10-1	TRBJ2-7	CASSEGQAYEQYF
12	TRBV10-3	TRBJ2-5	CAISESRETQYF
14	TRBV2	TRBJ1-1	CASSGQTLNTEAFF
13	TRBV14	TRBJ2-3	CASSPDNTDTQYF
13	TRBV5-6	TRBJ1-1	CASSLPVGLEAFF
16	TRBV5-6	TRBJ2-7	CASSAGLAGVTYEQYF
12	TRBV27	TRBJ2-3	CATQGVGDTQYF
16	TRBV7-2	TRBJ1-2	CASSYTGTASIYGYTF
12	TRBV29-1	TRBJ2-5	CSVVRAGETQYF
12	TRBV19	TRBJ1-5	CASREDNQPQHF
13	TRBV10-1	TRBJ2-2	CASSVQSTGELFF
11	TRBV2	TRBJ1-1	CASLVGTEAFF
16	TRBV15	TRBJ2-3	CATSRGDRGRTDTQYF
9	TRBV2	TRBJ2-5	CASSETQYF
14	TRBV5-6	TRBJ1-1	CASSLATGAAEAFF
12	TRBV6-6	TRBJ2-1	CAVAGPYNEQFF